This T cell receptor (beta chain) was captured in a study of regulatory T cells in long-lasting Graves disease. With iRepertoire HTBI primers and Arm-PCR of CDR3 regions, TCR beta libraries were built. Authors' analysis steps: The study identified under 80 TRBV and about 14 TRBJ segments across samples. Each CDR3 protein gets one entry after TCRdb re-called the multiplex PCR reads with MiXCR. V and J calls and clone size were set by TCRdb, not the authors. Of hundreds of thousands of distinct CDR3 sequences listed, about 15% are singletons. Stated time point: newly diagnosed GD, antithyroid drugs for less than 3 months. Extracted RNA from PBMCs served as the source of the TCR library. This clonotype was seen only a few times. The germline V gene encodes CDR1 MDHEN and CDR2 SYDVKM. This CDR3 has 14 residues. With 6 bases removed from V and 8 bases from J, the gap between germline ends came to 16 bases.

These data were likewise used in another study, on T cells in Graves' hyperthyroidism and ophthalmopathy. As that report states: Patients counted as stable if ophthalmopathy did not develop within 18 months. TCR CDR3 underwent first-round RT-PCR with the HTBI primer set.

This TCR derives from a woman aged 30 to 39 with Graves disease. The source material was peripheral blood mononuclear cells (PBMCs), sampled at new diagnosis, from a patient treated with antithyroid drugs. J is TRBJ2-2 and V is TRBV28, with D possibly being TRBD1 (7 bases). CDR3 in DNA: TGTGCCAGCAGACGACAGGGAGGCTTGGGGGAGCTGTTTTTT. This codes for CASRRQGGLGELFF.